This entry lists 7 T cell receptor beta chains sequenced from one sample in a study of OX40 agonist ivuxolimab in advanced cancers. TCRdb's copy holds only in-frame clones and misses some; the assay was immunoSEQ multiplex PCR. The top ten hold around 18% of the sample, which has approximately 25,000 clones, 77% seen once. The sample in question was CD4+ or CD8+ T cells sorted from blood, obtained in a trial of the OX40 agonist ivuxolimab. Receptors were obtained from an adult with an advanced solid tumor such as melanoma, head and neck, liver or kidney cancer.

The chain couples TRBV6-5 to TRBJ2-1, with TRBD2 matching 12 bases. Germline CDR1 and CDR2: MNHEY and SVGAGI. With V trimmed by 0 bases and J by 9 bases, 6 bases remained unmatched. The CDR3 runs to 16 residues. DNA for the CDR3: TGTGCCAGCAGTTACTCGTTGACTAGCGGGAGACTTGAGCAGTTCTTC. Translation gives CASSYSLTSGRLEQFF.

V gene TRBV7-3 combines with J gene TRBJ2-2, with D possibly matching TRBD2 (6 bases). There are 18 residues in the CDR3. Germline loops: CDR1 SGHTA, CDR2 FQGTGA. V lost 1 base, J lost 6 bases, and 21 bases lay in between. The CDR3 is CASSLIPSGGTGAGELFF. The CDR3 DNA is TGTGCCAGCAGCTTAATCCCCTCCGGTGGGACGGGGGCCGGGGAGCTGTTTTTT.

V and J are TRBV27 and TRBJ1-3; D is uncertain. The germline CDR1 and CDR2 sequences are MNHEY and SMNVEV (reference sequence). The CDR3 is made up of 13 amino acids. V was pared by 3 bases and J by 4 bases, with 7 bases between. CDR3 DNA sequence: TGTGCCAGCAGTTTTCAGAAAGGAAACACCATATATTTT. It encodes CASSFQKGNTIYF.

J is TRBJ2-1 and V is TRBV7-2; TRBD2 is a possible D gene (6 bases). The V and J ends lost 2 bases and 2 bases respectively, with 13 bases between them. The germline V gene encodes CDR1 SGHTA and CDR2 FQGNSA. The CDR3 spans 16 residues. This chain's CDR3 is CASSLWGVAAYNEQFF. As DNA, the CDR3 is TGTGCCAGCAGCTTATGGGGAGTAGCGGCCTACAATGAGCAGTTCTTC.

V and J are TRBV19 and TRBJ2-7, with D perhaps TRBD2 (5 bases). V was trimmed by 4 bases and J by 7 bases, leaving 20 bases between them. The CDR3 runs to 15 residues. Per germline, CDR1 LNHDA and CDR2 SQIVND (reference sequence). The CDR3 sequence is CASSNTVLSSGEQYF. CDR3 in DNA: TGTGCCAGTAGTAATACCGTCCTTTCCTCGGGGGAGCAGTACTTC.

The chain couples TRBV6-1 to TRBJ1-1; D remains unclear. The CDR3 is made up of 11 amino acids. CDR1 and CDR2 (germline): MNHNS, SASEGT. V lost 6 bases, J lost 10 bases, and 12 bases lay in between. The CDR3, as DNA: TGTGCCAGCAGGCGCCTTGAGCGAGCTTTCTTT. This translates into CASRRLERAFF.

This clone has only a few counts. The chain joins TRBV9 to TRBJ1-6; D uncertain. V was shortened by 0 bases and J by 7 bases, with 5 bases between the two germline ends. Germline V CDR1 and CDR2: SGDLS, YYNGEE. The CDR3 is 13 residues long. This CDR3 is CASSVGGNSPLHF. CDR3 DNA sequence: TGTGCCAGCAGCGTAGGAGGGAATTCACCCCTCCACTTT.